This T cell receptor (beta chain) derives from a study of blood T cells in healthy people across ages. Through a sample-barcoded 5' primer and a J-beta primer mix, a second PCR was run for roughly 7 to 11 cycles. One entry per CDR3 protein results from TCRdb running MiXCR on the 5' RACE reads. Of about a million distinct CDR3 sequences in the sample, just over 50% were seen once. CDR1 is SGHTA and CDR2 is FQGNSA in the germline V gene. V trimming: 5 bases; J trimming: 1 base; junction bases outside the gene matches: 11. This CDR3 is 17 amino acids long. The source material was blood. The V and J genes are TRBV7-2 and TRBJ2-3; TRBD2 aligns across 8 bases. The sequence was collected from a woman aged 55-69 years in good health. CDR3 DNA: TGTGCCAGCAGCATAAATCCACGAGCGGGGGGCACAGATACGCAGTATTTT. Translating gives CASSINPRAGGTDTQYF. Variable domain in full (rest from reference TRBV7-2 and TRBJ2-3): GAGVSQSPSNKVTEKGKDVELRCDPISGHTALYWYRQSLGQGLEFLIYFQGNSAPDKSGLPSDRFSAERTGGSVSTLTIQRTQQEDSAVYLCASSINPRAGGTDTQYFGPGTRLTVL.